The 27 T cell receptor beta chains in this list originate from one sample, sequenced in a study of siplizumab effects on memory and regulatory T cells. Sequenced by immunoSEQ multiplex PCR; TCRdb stores in-frame clones only, minus some. The sample comprises some 99,000 clones, about 90% of which are singletons, and 0.65% to 0.9% rests with the top ten. The sequencing sample was made of Tregs sorted from blood. These receptor sequences come from a human donor in good health.

The chain is built from TRBV9 and TRBJ2-1; D gene ambiguous. Per germline, CDR1 SGDLS and CDR2 YYNGEE. Trimming removed 7 bases from V and 9 bases from J, with 14 bases in between. This CDR3 is built from 12 residues. The CDR3 here is CASAVQVGEQFF. CDR3 bases: TGTGCCAGCGCGGTCCAGGTCGGTGAGCAGTTCTTC.

This rearrangement joins TRBV29-1 to TRBJ2-7; D is unclear. V lost 6 bases and J lost 5, with 17 bases in between. The CDR3 has 13 residues. CDR1 SQVTM and CDR2 ANQGSEA come from the germline V gene. CDR3 sequence reads: CSVKEVGWNEQYF. The CDR3 DNA reads TGCAGCGTGAAAGAGGTAGGGTGGAACGAGCAGTACTTC.

The rearrangement links TRBV6-1 to TRBJ2-7; unclear D gene. Germline V CDR1 and CDR2: MNHNS, SASEGT. The V end lost 8 bases, the J end lost 3 bases, and 8 bases lay between the germline ends. There are 11 residues in the CDR3. The CDR3 bases are TGTGCCAGCGCCAGACTCTACGAGCAGTACTTC. Translated: CASARLYEQYF.

The genes are TRBV6-6 and TRBJ2-1; D unclear. The CDR3 has 12 residues. In germline, CDR1 is MNHNY, CDR2 SVGAGI (reference sequence). V lost 4 bases and J 10 bases, leaving 11 bases between the germline ends. The CDR3 here is CASSSSLGEQFF. For the CDR3, the DNA is TGTGCCAGCAGTTCCTCCCTAGGGGAGCAGTTCTTC.

This chain uses TRBV7-9 with TRBJ2-7; a possible D gene is TRBD1 (5 bases). CDR1 SEHNR and CDR2 FQNEAQ come from the germline V gene (reference sequence). The CDR3 runs to 15 residues. V shed 1 base and J shed 2 bases, with 12 bases lying between them. The CDR3 sequence: CASSLEGAGPYEQYF. In nucleotides, the CDR3 is TGTGCCAGCAGCTTAGAAGGGGCAGGGCCCTACGAGCAGTACTTC.

This clone showed up just once. The rearrangement uses TRBV2 and TRBJ2-5; the match to TRBD1 covers 9 bases. Germline V CDR1 and CDR2: SNHLY, FYNNEI. J gave up 10 bases and V 5 bases, and 20 bases lay outside the gene matches. The CDR3 totals 17 residues. CDR3 amino acids: CASSSYRPRDRAGDQYF. Written as DNA, the CDR3 is TGTGCCAGCAGTTCCTATAGGCCCCGGGACAGGGCGGGGGACCAGTACTTC.

V gene TRBV7-9 combines with J gene TRBJ2-1, with TRBD1 matching over 9 bases. Germline trimming cut 6 bases from V and 3 bases from J; bases unmatched to any gene: 6. The length of the CDR3 is 15 residues. The germline CDR1 and CDR2 sequences are SEHNR and FQNEAQ (reference sequence). CDR3 amino acids: CASSYRDRDYNEQFF. The DNA for the CDR3 is TGTGCCAGCAGTTACCGGGACAGGGACTACAATGAGCAGTTCTTC.

This chain links TRBV6-5 with TRBJ1-2; D might be TRBD1 (5 bases). Germline V gene lookup returns CDR1 MNHEY and CDR2 SVGAGI. The CDR3 contains 13 residues. Between the trimmed V and J ends, which lost 6 bases and 9 bases, there was a span of 17 bases. The CDR3 coding sequence is TGTGCCAGCAGATTTCCCGGGACTATCCGCTACACCTTC. As protein: CASRFPGTIRYTF.

Points on this clone: The sample has other DNA sequences that encode this CDR3 too. The chain recombines TRBV9 with TRBJ2-3; D not resolved. This CDR3 is built from 12 residues. Trimming took 0 bases from V and 5 from J, leaving 4 bases between them. Germline CDR1 and CDR2: SGDLS and YYNGEE. CDR3 sequence: CASSVGGDTQYF. CDR3 bases: TGTGCCAGCAGCGTAGGAGGAGATACGCAGTATTTT.

The chain carries TRBV18 and TRBJ2-1, with 8 nucleotides matching TRBD1. Germline V gives CDR1 KGHSH, CDR2 LQKENI. The CDR3 consists of 14 residues. Trimming at V came to 5 bases and at J to 3 bases, leaving 3 bases not matched to a gene. DNA of the CDR3: TGTGCCAGCTCATGGGGACAGGACTACAATGAGCAGTTCTTC. This gives the protein CASSWGQDYNEQFF.

The chain recombines TRBV6-1 with TRBJ1-3, with D unresolved. The ends were cut back, 6 bases at V and 2 bases at J, with 11 bases in the middle. The CDR3 covers 14 residues. Germline values: CDR1 MNHNS, CDR2 SASEGT. The CDR3 DNA reads as TGTGCCAGCAGGTCTATGGTGACTGGAAACACCATATATTTT. Its translation is CASRSMVTGNTIYF.

This chain connects TRBV5-1 to TRBJ2-2; D unclear. Trimming cost V 3 bases and J 6 bases, with 9 bases left between them. The germline gives CDR1 SGHRS, CDR2 YFSETQ. The CDR3 consists of 13 residues. DNA of the CDR3: TGCGCCAGCAGCTCCTCATGGTCCGGGGAGCTGTTTTTT. Its translation is CASSSSWSGELFF.

This rearrangement joins TRBV5-1 to TRBJ2-5; D is undetermined. Per germline, CDR1 SGHRS and CDR2 YFSETQ. This CDR3 region has 14 residues. Trimming took off 4 bases at V and 4 bases at J, with 14 bases between the two ends. This CDR3 reads CASSPGQTAETQYF. The CDR3 bases are TGCGCCAGCAGCCCCGGGCAGACGGCAGAGACCCAGTACTTC.

The gene calls are TRBV2 and TRBJ2-1; D is unclear. This CDR3 spans 12 amino acids. Looked up from germline, CDR1 is SNHLY and CDR2 is FYNNEI. The V end was cut by 10 bases, the J end by 8 bases, with 15 bases between. The CDR3 protein is CATKMVGDEQFF. DNA for the CDR3: TGTGCCACCAAAATGGTTGGAGATGAGCAGTTCTTC.

The rearrangement joins TRBV6-5 to TRBJ1-5, with a tentative D call TRBD1 (6 bases). Germline-derived CDR1 and CDR2 are MNHEY and SVGAGI. With 6 bases removed from V and 3 bases from J, the gap between germline ends came to 15 bases. CDR3 size: 15 residues. For the CDR3, the DNA is TGTGCCAGCAGAAAACAGGGTTCACACAATCAGCCCCAGCATTTT. Encoded protein: CASRKQGSHNQPQHF.

The rearrangement joins TRBV4-1 to TRBJ1-5; D call uncertain. The CDR3 sequence is 17 residues long. Germline CDR1 and CDR2: MGHRA and YSYEKL. Trimming removed 0 bases at V and 6 bases at J, with 18 bases between. CDR3 amino acids: CASSQDFKRVLGQPQHF. The CDR3 nucleotides read TGCGCCAGCAGCCAAGATTTCAAGAGGGTTCTGGGTCAGCCCCAGCATTTT.

The chain joins TRBV19 to TRBJ1-5; no reliable D call. The CDR3 runs to 14 residues. Deletions cut 9 bases from V and 0 bases from J, with 12 bases between. Germline V CDR1 and CDR2: LNHDA, SQIVND (reference sequence). The CDR3 sequence is CARRRNYSNQPQHF. CDR3 nucleotide sequence: TGTGCCAGAAGACGGAACTATAGCAATCAGCCCCAGCATTTT.

V gene TRBV12-2 combines with J gene TRBJ1-1. TRBV12-2 is a pseudogene. The CDR3 spans 14 residues. CDR3 amino acids: CASRFKGWNTEAFF. Here the CDR3 DNA reads TGTGCAAGTCGCTTTAAGGGCTGGAACACTGAAGCTTTCTTT.

This clone turned up a few times. The V and J genes are TRBV10-1 and TRBJ2-7; unclear D gene. The CDR3 extends over 11 amino acids. From germline, CDR1 is WNHNN and CDR2 SYGVQD (reference sequence). The germline V and J ends were trimmed by 4 bases and 0 bases, with 1 base remaining between them. The CDR3 nucleotides read TGCGCCAGCAGTGGCTCCTACGAGCAGTACTTC. As protein: CASSGSYEQYF.

The chain joins TRBV7-8 to TRBJ1-5, with D tentatively TRBD1 (5 bases). V lost 3 bases and J lost 3, with 15 bases in between. The CDR3 extends over 16 amino acids. Germline V CDR1 and CDR2: SGHVS, FQNEAQ. The CDR3 here is CASSFRGGVNNQPQHF. CDR3 sequence (DNA): TGTGCCAGCAGCTTCCGGGGGGGGGTCAACAATCAGCCCCAGCATTTT.

The chain combines TRBV6-1 with TRBJ1-4; D is ambiguous. The CDR3 is made up of 15 amino acids. CDR1 is MNHNS and CDR2 is SASEGT in the germline V gene. V dropped 7 bases and J dropped 7 bases, with 19 bases sitting between them. CDR3 region: CASNTRGRVFEKLFF. In DNA form, the CDR3 reads TGTGCCAGCAATACAAGAGGGAGGGTTTTTGAAAAACTGTTTTTT.

V is TRBV6-1 and J is TRBJ2-7; D gene unclear. The CDR3 has 14 amino acids. V lost 3 bases to trimming and J lost 6 bases, with 15 bases between them. Germline CDR1 reads MNHNS; CDR2 reads SASEGT. CDR3 nucleotides: TGTGCCAGCAGTGAGTTGGTACAAGGGTCCGAGCAGTACTTC. Encoded protein: CASSELVQGSEQYF.

The rearrangement uses TRBV6-5 and TRBJ2-7; D possibly corresponds to TRBD2 (6 bases). Germline V CDR1 and CDR2: MNHEY, SVGAGI. V lost 5 bases, J lost 12 bases, and 11 bases lay in between. The CDR3 consists of 10 residues. The CDR3 here is CASSGLRRYF. In DNA, the CDR3 is TGTGCCAGCAGTGGACTAAGGCGGTACTTC.

V usage is TRBV2 and J usage is TRBJ2-2, with no clear D. The CDR3 loop spans 12 amino acids. V was pared by 3 bases and J by 3 bases, with 2 bases between. Germline V lookup: CDR1 SNHLY, CDR2 FYNNEI. The CDR3 nucleotides read TGTGCCAGCAGTGATCACACCGGGGAGCTGTTTTTT. It specifies CASSDHTGELFF.

This chain connects TRBV10-3 to TRBJ1-2; 7 nucleotides match TRBD1. Trimming removed 0 bases from V and 4 bases from J; junction bases left unmatched: 5. The V gene's germline CDR1 is ENHRY and CDR2 SYGVKD. The CDR3 is made up of 15 amino acids. The CDR3 DNA sequence: TGTGCCATCAGTGAGTCAGGGGGCGCCGGCTATGGCTACACCTTC. Protein sequence: CAISESGGAGYGYTF.

The chain links TRBV18 to TRBJ2-7, with D perhaps matching TRBD1 or TRBD2 (6 bases each). Trimming took off 3 bases at V and 6 bases at J, with 18 bases between the two ends. The germline V gene has CDR1 KGHSH and CDR2 LQKENI. The CDR3 has 15 residues. CDR3 sequence (DNA): TGTGCCAGCTCACCGGGGAGACTCGGAGGGGGCGAGCAGTACTTC. Its translation: CASSPGRLGGGEQYF.

The chain's CDR3 is CATSRGGLAGYNEQFF. The CDR3 nucleotides are TGTGCCACCAGCAGAGGGGGACTAGCGGGGTACAATGAGCAGTTCTTC. This chain links TRBV15 with TRBJ2-1; 13 nucleotides line up with TRBD2. This CDR3 spans 16 amino acids. Looked up from germline, CDR1 is LNHNV and CDR2 is YYDKDF (reference sequence). J was trimmed by 4 bases and V by 1 base; bases with no gene match: 1.